Following are 29 T cell receptor beta chains from one sample sequenced in a study of regulatory T cells in long-lasting Graves disease (dated by TCRdb to about 2021). Explained via the paper, the time point label denotes: newly diagnosed GD, antithyroid drugs for less than 3 months. For both TCR sequencing and RNA sequencing, RNA was extracted from PBMCs using TRIzol. Preparation of the library involved multiplex PCR. The instrument given in TCRdb is Illumina HiSeq 4000. CDR3 regions were amplified by Arm-PCR with iRepertoire HTBI primers to construct TCR beta libraries. TCRdb applied fastp at Q25 and MiXCR to the public reads, then kept only in-frame beta chains. Here each entry gathers all rows of one CDR3 protein and keeps the most common genes and DNA. Present in this sample are about 610,000 distinct CDR3 sequences, 15% to 20% of which were seen just once. More than 10% of the sample belongs to the ten largest clones.

In addition, the sample was reused for a study of T cells in Graves' hyperthyroidism and ophthalmopathy.

Material: peripheral blood mononuclear cells (PBMCs), obtained at new diagnosis, from a patient treated with antithyroid drugs. Receptor source: a man aged 18 to 35 with Graves disease. Donor details come from another sample of the same person, matched by shared clones.

This clonotype was recorded many times. CDR3 nucleotide sequence: TGTGCCTGGAGTCAGGGTGGGAATCAGCCCCAGCATTTT. This encodes CAWSQGGNQPQHF. The J gene is TRBJ1-5, the V gene TRBV30, with a tentative D call TRBD1 (5 bases). Germline CDR1 reads GTSNPN; CDR2 reads SVGIG (reference sequence). This CDR3 region has 13 residues. The V end was cut by 2 bases, the J end by 4 bases, with 9 bases between.

The chain has TRBV9 and TRBJ2-2, with 7 positions matching TRBD1. The CDR3 covers 14 residues. V shed 6 bases and J 4 bases; nucleotides not matched to a gene: 6. Germline values: CDR1 SGDLS, CDR2 YYNGEE. As DNA, the CDR3 is TGTGCCAGCACTACAGGGGATCGCACCGGGGAGCTGTTTTTT. This gives the protein CASTTGDRTGELFF.

This clonotype was seen many times. The rearrangement joins TRBV7-9 to TRBJ2-3, with 8 bases matching TRBD1. Germline assignment: CDR1 SEHNR and CDR2 FQNEAQ (reference sequence). The J segment lost 0 bases and the V segment lost 5 bases, leaving 13 bases of the junction unmatched. This CDR3 contains 18 residues. CDR3 amino acids: CASSLGVPQGASTDTQYF. CDR3 DNA sequence: TGTGCCAGCAGCCTCGGGGTGCCGCAGGGGGCTAGCACAGATACGCAGTATTTT.

The CDR3 coding sequence is TGTGCCAGCAGCCCGACAGGGGGTGTGCTGGGTGGCTACACCTTC. Encoded protein: CASSPTGGVLGGYTF. The chain has TRBV14 and TRBJ1-2; 9 bases are a match to TRBD1. This CDR3 is 15 amino acids long. Germline V gene lookup returns CDR1 SGHDN and CDR2 FVKESK. V gave up 4 bases and J gave up 7 bases; unmatched junction bases: 10.

The chain couples TRBV10-3 to TRBJ2-1; TRBD2 aligns across 9 bases. Trimming took 5 bases from V and 7 from J; bases not matched to a gene: 6. The CDR3 contains 14 residues. Germline V gene sequence: CDR1 ENHRY, CDR2 SYGVKD. The CDR3 spells CAISSAGGLNEQFF. As DNA, the CDR3 is TGTGCCATCAGTAGTGCGGGGGGGTTAAATGAGCAGTTCTTC.

The rearrangement joins TRBV7-6 to TRBJ1-1; D is perhaps TRBD1 (5 bases). Germline CDR1 reads SGHVS; CDR2 reads FNYEAQ. Trimming took off 1 base at V and 6 bases at J, with 9 bases between the two ends. The CDR3 covers 13 residues. The CDR3 spells CASSLVGESEAFF. CDR3 in DNA: TGTGCCAGCAGCTTAGTGGGGGAATCTGAAGCTTTCTTT.

This clonotype came up a few times. The chain is built from TRBV5-4 and TRBJ2-5; 15 nucleotides line up with TRBD2. Germline lookup yields CDR1 SGHNT and CDR2 YYREEE (reference sequence). CDR3 size: 16 residues. V shed 4 bases, J shed 5 bases, and the junction held 6 bases outside the gene matches. DNA for the CDR3: TGTGCCAGCAGCCCAGGGACTAGCGGGGGGTGGGAGACCCAGTACTTC. Amino acids: CASSPGTSGGWETQYF.

In this sample, this clonotype turned up a few times. The chain combines TRBV20-1 with TRBJ2-5; a possible D gene is TRBD1 (6 bases). Germline CDR1 and CDR2: DFQATT and SNEGSKA (reference sequence). CDR3 length: 16 residues. V lost 2 bases to trimming and J lost 0 bases, with 16 bases between them. In DNA, the CDR3 is TGCAGTGCTAGAACCAAAAGGACAGAGTACCAAGAGACCCAGTACTTC. It codes for CSARTKRTEYQETQYF.

Many counts were recorded for this clonotype. The CDR3 DNA sequence: TGTGCCAGCAGCTTAGAGTGGACTGAAGCTTTCTTT. Its translation is CASSLEWTEAFF. This chain joins TRBV7-9 and TRBJ1-1; no definite D call. The V end lost 1 base, the J end lost 5 bases, and 5 bases lay between the germline ends. The CDR3 loop spans 12 amino acids. Germline values: CDR1 SEHNR, CDR2 FQNEAQ (reference sequence).

The chain employs TRBV20-1 and TRBJ2-5, with 10 bases aligning to TRBD2. CDR1 is DFQATT, CDR2 SNEGSKA, per germline (reference sequence). The CDR3 length is 14 residues. CDR3 bases: TGCACCATCCTTCCTAGCGGGAGAGGAGAGACCCAGTACTTC. Amino acids: CTILPSGRGETQYF.

V is TRBV28 and J is TRBJ2-1; D unclear. Germline V gene lookup returns CDR1 MDHEN and CDR2 SYDVKM. V shed 8 bases and J shed 2 bases, with 13 bases lying between them. CDR3 size: 14 residues. Here the CDR3 reads CASGVGYTYNEQFF. The CDR3 nucleotides are TGTGCCAGCGGTGTCGGGTATACCTACAATGAGCAGTTCTTC.

This clonotype showed up many times. The chain links TRBV28 to TRBJ1-1; no reliable D call. The CDR3 contains 12 residues. Trimming removed 9 bases from V and 1 base from J, with 9 bases in between. The germline V gene encodes CDR1 MDHEN and CDR2 SYDVKM. CDR3 in DNA: TGTGCCAGTTCGACACCGAACACTGAAGCTTTCTTT. This encodes CASSTPNTEAFF.

This clonotype came up a few times. J is TRBJ2-7 and V is TRBV10-3, with 13 bases that match TRBD2. The V and J ends lost 0 bases and 6 bases, in that order; junction bases with no gene match: 5. Germline V gene lookup returns CDR1 ENHRY and CDR2 SYGVKD. This CDR3 region has 16 residues. DNA for the CDR3: TGTGCCATCAGTGAGTCAGGACTAGCGGGAGTGGGCGAGCAGTACTTC. Amino acid sequence: CAISESGLAGVGEQYF.

This clonotype was detected only a few times. The chain employs TRBV13 and TRBJ2-4; D tentatively reads TRBD1 or TRBD2 (5 bases each). This CDR3 region has 15 residues. The germline CDR1 and CDR2 sequences are PRHDT and FYEKMQ (reference sequence). Trimming cost V 3 bases and J 4 bases, with 13 bases left between them. CDR3 nucleotide sequence: TGTGCCAGCAGCTTTTTTGAGGGGCCTAAAAACATTCAGTACTTC. Residues: CASSFFEGPKNIQYF.

This clonotype was counted only a few times. The V and J genes are TRBV14 and TRBJ1-3; no definite D call. V shed 4 bases and J shed 2 bases, with 18 bases lying between them. The CDR3 spans 17 residues. Germline assignment: CDR1 SGHDN and CDR2 FVKESK. CDR3 sequence reads: CASSLIPIGVTGNTIYF. The CDR3 DNA sequence: TGTGCCAGCAGCCTCATCCCCATTGGGGTGACTGGAAACACCATATATTTT.

There are many counts of this clonotype. This sequence joins TRBV20-1 and TRBJ2-7; D is possibly TRBD2 (6 bases). V was shortened by 1 base and J by 6 bases, with 19 bases between the two germline ends. The CDR3 has 15 amino acids. Germline loops: CDR1 DFQATT, CDR2 SNEGSKA (reference sequence). The chain's CDR3 is CSARGEATSYGEQYF. In DNA form, the CDR3 reads TGCAGTGCTAGAGGGGAAGCAACTAGCTACGGCGAGCAGTACTTC.

The genes are TRBV2 and TRBJ2-7, with D tentatively TRBD1 (6 bases). CDR1 is SNHLY, CDR2 FYNNEI, per germline. V was clipped by 6 bases and J by 4 bases, with 10 bases between them. The CDR3 is made up of 12 amino acids. The CDR3 nucleotides read TGTGCCAGCAGACGGACAGAGTACGAGCAGTACTTC. This sequence encodes CASRRTEYEQYF. Drawing the rest from reference TRBV2 and TRBJ2-7, the complete variable domain is EPEVTQTPSHQVTQMGQEVILRCVPISNHLYFYWYRQILGQKVEFLVSFYNNEISEKSEIFDDQFSVERPDGSNFTLKIRSTKLEDSAMYFCASRRTEYEQYFGPGTRLTVT.

V usage is TRBV20-1 and J usage is TRBJ1-6, with 8 bases fitting TRBD1. The CDR3 loop spans 16 amino acids. CDR1 is DFQATT and CDR2 is SNEGSKA in the germline V gene (reference sequence). V lost 0 bases, J lost 4 bases, and 5 bases stayed unmatched. CDR3 residues: CSARDRDRGYNSPLHF. CDR3 coding DNA: TGCAGTGCTAGAGATAGAGACAGGGGTTATAATTCACCCCTCCACTTT.

This clonotype has ten or more counts. The V gene is TRBV7-9, the J gene TRBJ2-5; D gene ambiguous. Trimming stripped 3 bases from V and 2 bases from J, with 16 bases between. Looked up from germline, CDR1 is SEHNR and CDR2 is FQNEAQ (reference sequence). The CDR3 sequence is 16 residues long. CDR3 residues: CASSFPAGQQQETQYF. The DNA for the CDR3 is TGTGCCAGCAGCTTCCCCGCCGGGCAGCAACAAGAGACCCAGTACTTC.

This clonotype was recorded many times. V is TRBV2 and J is TRBJ1-1; possibly TRBD1 for D (5 bases). The CDR3 loop spans 14 amino acids. Trimming removed 8 bases at V and 2 bases at J, with 15 bases between. The germline V gene encodes CDR1 SNHLY and CDR2 FYNNEI. The CDR3 nucleotides are TGTGCCAGCCAAGTGAGAGGGGTCAACACTGAAGCTTTCTTT. It codes for CASQVRGVNTEAFF.

V is TRBV28 and J is TRBJ1-1; D gene ambiguous. The germline V gene encodes CDR1 MDHEN and CDR2 SYDVKM. The CDR3 length is 15 residues. V gave up 4 bases and J gave up 1 base, with 13 bases separating them. The CDR3 DNA sequence: TGTGCCAGCAGTTACTCCAGGCGGGGGAACACTGAAGCTTTCTTT. Its protein is CASSYSRRGNTEAFF.

The chain employs TRBV27 and TRBJ2-1, with D maybe TRBD1 (6 bases). There are 15 residues in the CDR3. Germline V gene data show CDR1 as MNHEY and CDR2 as SMNVEV (reference sequence). Trimming shortened V by 1 base and J by 2 bases, and 9 bases separated the two germline ends. The CDR3 here is CASSLLRDTYNEQFF. The CDR3 nucleotides read TGTGCCAGCAGTTTATTACGGGACACCTACAATGAGCAGTTCTTC.

In nucleotides, the CDR3 is TGTGCCAGCAGCCAAGAAGCTCAGCGCGAGCAGTACTTC. Its protein is CASSQEAQREQYF. J is TRBJ2-7 and V is TRBV3-1, with D hard to call. CDR3 length: 13 residues. In germline, CDR1 is LGHDT, CDR2 YNNKEL (reference sequence). The V end lost 0 bases, the J end lost 6 bases, and 9 bases lay between the germline ends.

This clonotype was seen more than once but under ten times. One end of the junction fails to match germline, which may point to a read error. The rearrangement links TRBV27 to TRBJ1-2; a weak D match, TRBD1 (6 bases). The CDR3 spans 16 residues. Looked up from germline, CDR1 is MNHEY and CDR2 is SMNVEV (reference sequence). For the CDR3, the DNA is TGTGTCAGCAGTTTATATTCGGGACATTCTTCCTATGGCTACACCTTC. Encoded protein: CVSSLYSGHSSYGYTF.

This clonotype was detected many times. V and J are TRBV28 and TRBJ2-3; D gene unclear. The V end lost 5 bases, the J end lost 1 base, and 19 bases lay between the germline ends. The germline V gene has CDR1 MDHEN and CDR2 SYDVKM. The CDR3 spans 17 residues. CDR3 region: CASSPGRILGGTDTQYF. DNA of the CDR3: TGTGCCAGCAGTCCCGGTAGAATCCTTGGAGGCACAGATACGCAGTATTTT.

In this sample, this clonotype turned up many times. This chain links TRBV2 with TRBJ2-2; tentative D call: TRBD2 (6 bases). V gave up 7 bases and J gave up 5 bases, with 20 bases separating them. The CDR3 contains 16 residues. CDR1 SNHLY and CDR2 FYNNEI come from the germline V gene. CDR3 residues: CASTSPNTRGTGELFF. CDR3 coding DNA: TGTGCCAGCACCTCCCCAAATACGCGGGGAACCGGGGAGCTGTTTTTT.

With regard to this clonotype: Given a much more abundant clone one base away, this may be a read error. This chain joins TRBV12-3 or TRBV12-4 and TRBJ1-2; a possible D gene is TRBD1 (5 bases). This CDR3 has 11 amino acids. V was shortened by 5 bases and J by 7 bases, with 8 bases between the two germline ends. The CDR3 coding sequence is TGTGCCAGCAGTCGAACAGGTGGCTACACCTTC. Its translation: CASSRTGGYTF.

The V and J genes are TRBV4-1 and TRBJ2-1, with TRBD2 matching over 10 bases. CDR1 MGHRA and CDR2 YSYEKL come from the germline V gene. V trimming: 1 base; J trimming: 5 bases; junction bases outside the gene matches: 2. CDR3 length equals 15 residues. The CDR3 DNA reads TGCGCCAGCAGCCAAGTCAGCGGGAGGGACAATGAGCAGTTCTTC. Translating gives CASSQVSGRDNEQFF.

The chain combines TRBV6-9 with TRBJ1-5; TRBD1 matches at 7 bases. The V gene end was trimmed by 3 bases and the J gene end by 2 bases; junction bases not matched to a gene: 16. The CDR3 extends over 19 amino acids. The germline gives CDR1 MNHGY, CDR2 SVAAGI. CDR3 in DNA: TGTGCCAGCAGTTACGGGACAGCCCCTCATCTAGCTCGCAATCAGCCCCAGCATTTT. Amino acids: CASSYGTAPHLARNQPQHF.